The rows below give T cell receptor beta chains drawn from one sample of a study of beta chain features in type 1 diabetes. The repertoire was sequenced with immunoSEQ multiplex PCR; TCRdb's copy has only in-frame clones and lacks some. In the table there are a few hundred thousand clones, more than 12% of which are singletons. Material: naive CD4+ T cells from blood. These receptors all come from a woman between 18 and 29 years old in good health. Each CDR3 is given with its conserved first and last residue. Fields, in order: V gene, clone size, D gene, J gene, CDR3 protein, CDR3 DNA. D genes are given only for firm matches. Clone size, where shown, is once, few, many, or a class for clones that have expanded.

TRBV28	.	TRBD2	TRBJ2-1	CASGLSGLGQFF	TGTGCCAGCGGACTTTCGGGACTAGGGCAGTTCTTC
TRBV4-3	.	.	TRBJ2-1	CASSQGREAYNEQFF	TGCGCCAGCAGCCAAGGAAGGGAGGCTTACAATGAGCAGTTCTTC
TRBV30	few	TRBD2	TRBJ2-5	CAWSPGLAGTAETQYF	TGTGCCTGGTCCCCCGGACTAGCGGGGACCGCGGAGACCCAGTACTTC
TRBV30	few	TRBD1	TRBJ1-1	CAWRGQGLAEAFF	TGTGCCTGGAGGGGACAGGGGTTGGCTGAAGCTTTCTTT
TRBV30	few	.	TRBJ1-2	CAFGRPGSNYGYTF	TGTGCCTTTGGCCGGCCGGGAAGTAACTATGGCTACACCTTC
TRBV15	.	TRBD2	TRBJ2-1	CATSSDGTSGGNEQFF	TGTGCCACCAGCAGCGACGGGACTAGCGGAGGCAATGAGCAGTTCTTC
TRBV14	few	TRBD2	TRBJ2-2	CASSQASGAYTGELFF	TGTGCCAGCAGCCAAGCCAGCGGGGCGTACACCGGGGAGCTGTTTTTT
TRBV30	few	TRBD2	TRBJ2-1	CAYGTSPFSEQFF	TGTGCCTATGGGACTAGCCCGTTTAGTGAGCAGTTCTTC
TRBV7-9	.	.	TRBJ1-2	CASSLIRWGRANYGYTF	TGTGCCAGCAGCTTAATCAGGTGGGGCAGAGCTAACTATGGCTACACCTTC
TRBV29-1	few	.	TRBJ1-1	CSVGGSGNTEAFF	TGCAGCGTTGGGGGAAGCGGGAACACTGAAGCTTTCTTT
TRBV30	.	TRBD1	TRBJ2-1	CAWSVAGTGGRGEQFF	TGTGCCTGGAGTGTTGCGGGGACAGGGGGCAGGGGTGAGCAGTTCTTC
TRBV30	few	TRBD1	TRBJ1-5	CAWTLQGAPNQPQHF	TGTGCCTGGACCCTACAGGGGGCCCCTAATCAGCCCCAGCATTTT
TRBV7-2	few	.	TRBJ2-1	CASSLGGHVSFF	TGTGCCAGCAGCTTAGGAGGACATGTTAGTTTCTTC
TRBV30	few	.	TRBJ1-1	CAWSTGRVGTEAFF	TGTGCCTGGAGTACCGGCAGGGTGGGCACTGAAGCTTTCTTT
TRBV4-1	few	TRBD2	TRBJ2-1	CASSLGGASGPSYNEQFF	TGCGCCAGCAGCCTCGGGGGGGCTAGCGGGCCATCCTACAATGAGCAGTTCTTC
TRBV20-1	.	.	TRBJ2-7	CSARRGYEQYF	TGCAGTGCTAGAAGGGGCTACGAGCAGTACTTC
TRBV29-1	.	.	TRBJ2-3	CSVERSGQVTDTQYF	TGCAGCGTTGAACGTTCCGGCCAGGTCACAGATACGCAGTATTTT
TRBV10-3	.	.	TRBJ2-5	CAISGGGETQYF	TGTGCCATCAGTGGAGGTGGGGAGACCCAGTACTTC
TRBV5-1	few	TRBD1	TRBJ2-7	CASSQRTGGNYEQYF	TGCGCCAGCAGCCAGCGGACAGGGGGCAATTACGAGCAGTACTTC
TRBV5-1	.	.	TRBJ2-7	CASRPGHDAYEQYF	TGCGCCAGCAGACCGGGACACGACGCCTACGAGCAGTACTTC
TRBV30	.	.	TRBJ2-3	CAWSSGSTDTQYF	TGTGCCTGGAGTAGCGGGAGCACAGATACGCAGTATTTT
TRBV6-6	few	.	TRBJ2-7	CASSYPGGSSYEQYF	TGTGCCAGCAGTTACCCAGGGGGGAGCTCCTACGAGCAGTACTTC
TRBV19	.	TRBD2	TRBJ2-7	CASRPTSGSSYEQYF	TGTGCCAGTAGGCCGACTAGCGGGAGCTCCTACGAGCAGTACTTC
TRBV6-6	.	.	TRBJ2-1	CASNGEYNEQFF	TGTGCCAGCAATGGGGAGTACAATGAGCAGTTCTTC
TRBV15	.	.	TRBJ2-5	CATSRHPQDYYQETQYF	TGTGCCACCAGCAGACATCCTCAGGACTACTACCAAGAGACCCAGTACTTC
TRBV28	few	.	TRBJ2-1	CASSLPVSYNEQFF	TGTGCCAGCAGTTTACCTGTCTCCTACAATGAGCAGTTCTTC
TRBV7-2	.	TRBD2	TRBJ2-5	CASSLVRREGETQYF	TGTGCCAGCAGTCTAGTTCGGCGGGAGGGAGAGACCCAGTACTTC
TRBV27	.	TRBD2	TRBJ2-2	CASRLAENTGELFF	TGTGCCAGCAGACTAGCGGAAAACACCGGGGAGCTGTTTTTT
TRBV27	.	TRBD2	TRBJ2-6	CASSLMGGSGANVLTF	TGTGCCAGCAGTTTAATGGGGGGGTCTGGGGCCAACGTCCTGACTTTC
TRBV4-2	few	TRBD2	TRBJ2-1	CASSHAGLAGEEEQFF	TGTGCCAGCAGCCATGCCGGACTAGCGGGAGAGGAAGAGCAGTTCTTC
TRBV29-1	few	TRBD1	TRBJ1-1	CSVGQGVRNTEAFF	TGCAGCGTTGGACAGGGGGTCAGGAACACTGAAGCTTTCTTT
TRBV30	.	.	TRBJ2-5	CAWSTPNGETQYF	TGTGCCTGGAGTACCCCGAACGGGGAGACCCAGTACTTC
TRBV29-1	few	.	TRBJ2-7	CSVVLAYTYEQYF	TGCAGCGTTGTGCTAGCCTATACCTACGAGCAGTACTTC
TRBV18	.	TRBD2	TRBJ2-1	CASSPKGRAHNEQFF	TGTGCCAGCTCACCGAAAGGGAGGGCCCACAATGAGCAGTTCTTC
TRBV30	few	.	TRBJ2-7	CAWSYGTGAREQYF	TGTGCCTGGAGTTACGGGACTGGGGCTCGGGAGCAGTACTTC
TRBV2	few	TRBD1	TRBJ2-3	CASSEVGQGNADTQYF	TGTGCCAGCAGTGAAGTGGGACAGGGAAACGCAGATACGCAGTATTTT
TRBV11-2	few	TRBD2	TRBJ2-1	CASSLWGGTRTYNEQFF	TGTGCCAGCAGCTTATGGGGAGGGACTAGGACCTACAATGAGCAGTTCTTC
TRBV18	few	.	TRBJ1-2	CASSLRDSGTYGYTF	TGTGCCAGCTCCCTCCGGGACTCGGGGACCTATGGCTACACCTTC
TRBV15	few	.	TRBJ2-7	CATSRDPLALRNF	TGTGCCACCAGCAGAGACCCCCTAGCCCTACGGAACTTC
TRBV4-2	.	.	TRBJ2-5	CASSQDLGGGAQYF	TGTGCCAGCAGCCAAGACTTGGGAGGGGGGGCCCAGTACTTC
TRBV28	few	.	TRBJ2-1	CASSPPTPNNEQFF	TGTGCCAGCAGCCCCCCTACCCCCAATAATGAGCAGTTCTTC
TRBV7-2	few	TRBD1	TRBJ2-2	CASRQRTGYTGELFF	TGTGCCAGCAGGCAGCGGACAGGGTACACCGGGGAGCTGTTTTTT
TRBV7-2	few	.	TRBJ2-3	CASSGGPTDTQYF	TGTGCCAGCAGCGGAGGCCCCACAGATACGCAGTATTTT
TRBV11-2	few	TRBD2	TRBJ2-2	CASSLVGGAGELFF	TGTGCCAGCAGCTTAGTGGGAGGGGCCGGGGAGCTGTTTTTT
TRBV5-1	few	TRBD1	TRBJ2-1	CASRRTGWNEQFF	TGCGCCAGCAGACGGACAGGGTGGAATGAGCAGTTCTTC
TRBV7-9	.	TRBD1	TRBJ2-7	CASSLGSGTGITYEQYF	TGTGCCAGCAGCTTAGGATCCGGGACAGGGATAACCTACGAGCAGTACTTC
TRBV27	.	.	TRBJ1-1	CASSLSWGVPEAFF	TGTGCCAGCAGTTTATCGTGGGGGGTTCCTGAAGCTTTCTTT
TRBV11-2	.	TRBD2	TRBJ2-5	CASSPGLAGRETQYF	TGTGCCAGCAGCCCGGGCTTAGCGGGAAGGGAGACCCAGTACTTC
TRBV27	few	TRBD1	TRBJ1-1	CASSRRDRVSISTEAFF	TGTGCCAGCAGCCGCCGGGACAGGGTATCTATTTCCACTGAAGCTTTCTTT
TRBV9	few	.	TRBJ2-7	CASSVGTGSAYEQYF	TGTGCCAGCAGCGTAGGCACAGGGAGTGCCTACGAGCAGTACTTC
TRBV7-9	.	.	TRBJ2-2	CASSPLNSNTGELFF	TGTGCCAGCAGCCCCCTAAACTCAAACACCGGGGAGCTGTTTTTT
TRBV2	.	TRBD1	TRBJ1-1	CASRGQGVTEAFF	TGTGCCAGCAGAGGACAGGGGGTGACTGAAGCTTTCTTT
TRBV18	.	.	TRBJ1-3	CASSPIQGSSGNTIYF	TGTGCCAGCTCACCTATACAGGGAAGCTCTGGAAACACCATATATTTT